Reported below is one T cell receptor (beta chain). The target antigen is unknown. Sequencing targeted TCR beta in blood CD8+ and CD4+ T cells. Negative isolation yielded CD4+ and CD8+ T cells, and FACS enriched TEMRA cells. Germline V gene sequence: CDR1 MDHEN, CDR2 SYDVKM. The CDR3 loop spans 16 amino acids. V was clipped by 4 bases and J by 0 bases, with 15 bases between them. This entry is derived from a study of CD8 T cells in Susac syndrome. Study observations and caveats: The CD4+ T cell repertoires from Susac syndrome exhibited no clonal expansion.

RNA was extracted with the RNeasy kit, and a quantity of about 0.45 to 1 ug was reverse transcribed using random hexamers. The method of amplification for TCR beta CDR3 was immunoSEQ multiplex PCR, covering 54 Vbeta and 13 Jbeta. TCRdb independently ran MiXCR on the immunoSEQ multiplex PCR reads; one entry per CDR3 protein. The table records some 200,000 distinct CDR3 sequences, more than 90% of them present only once. The specimen sequenced was CD4+ T cells from PBMCs. The chain uses TRBV28 and TRBJ1-1; TRBD1 is a possible D gene (6 bases). This TCR was recovered from a human donor with Susac syndrome. The CDR3 here is CASSSPPTGMNTEAFF. The CDR3 DNA is TGTGCCAGCAGTTCCCCCCCGACAGGCATGAACACTGAAGCTTTCTTT.